The TCR beta chain under discussion was sequenced for a study of cytomegalovirus exposure and HLA in healthy donors. Method: immunoSEQ multiplex PCR; TCRdb's copy keeps in-frame clones and lacks some. The sample carries around 60,000 clones, around nine tenths recorded once. Points on this clone: Its target is unknown.

The V and J ends lost 4 bases and 7 bases respectively, with 13 bases between them. The CDR3 is made up of 14 amino acids. CDR1 is MNHEY and CDR2 is SVGAGI in the germline V gene. Study outcomes and limitations: As was reported, the classifier diagnosed cytomegalovirus status with high specificity and sensitivity. Most sequenced TCRs were rare (though some public TCRs occurred in many donors). The investigators catalogued some 150 TCR beta chains as cytomegalovirus-associated.

The TCR was taken from a man in his late teens or twenties in good health and CMV-seronegative. Material for sequencing was PBMCs. This rearrangement joins TRBV6-5 to TRBJ2-2, with D possibly matching TRBD2 (7 bases). Written as DNA, the CDR3 is TGTGCCAGCAGTTTGGGGGGGGCTAGCGGGGAGCTGTTTTTT. Translating it yields CASSLGGASGELFF.